This paragraph reports one T cell receptor (beta chain). The sample originates from a study of blood T cell repertoires in COVID-19. Looked up from germline, CDR1 is MNHEY and CDR2 is SVGEGT. This CDR3 region has 14 residues. V gave up 2 bases and J gave up 3 bases, with 9 bases separating them. Sequenced by immunoSEQ multiplex PCR; TCRdb stores in-frame clones only, minus some. The sample holds more than 150,000 clones, around nine tenths seen once. Specimen: peripheral blood. This TCR derives from a man aged 65-85 years with active or convalescent COVID-19. The gene calls are TRBV6-2 or TRBV6-3 and TRBJ2-3, with D unresolved. CDR3: CASSYPSGTDTQYF. CDR3 bases: TGTGCCAGCAGTTACCCTAGTGGGACAGATACGCAGTATTTT.